Each of the 9 T cell receptor beta chains below was sequenced from the same sample in a study of response to subunit inactivated influenza vaccine (dated by TCRdb to 2016 to 2018). Libraries came from RT-PCR. The listed sequencing device is Illumina HiSeq 2500. The public reads were reprocessed in TCRdb via fastp at Q25 and MiXCR, keeping in-frame beta chains. When rows share a CDR3 protein, they turn into one entry using the most common DNA and genes. The sample table contains approximately 200,000 distinct CDR3 sequences; only one count was recorded for roughly an eighth of them. Of the sample, roughly 26% is held by the ten largest clones. This material consisted of CD8+ T cells sorted from PBMCs, taken around 5 days after vaccination. The origin of the receptors is a man between 50 and 59 years old who received an inactivated influenza vaccine. Donor details come from another sample of the same person, matched by shared clones.

Only a few counts were recorded for this clonotype. The chain combines TRBV9 with TRBJ2-3, with 7 positions matching TRBD2. J was trimmed by 2 bases and V by 4 bases; bases with no gene match: 10. Germline V gene data show CDR1 as SGDLS and CDR2 as YYNGEE. This CDR3 region has 16 residues. CDR3 protein: CASSTLGGLTTDTQYF. The CDR3 DNA reads TGTGCCAGCAGCACCCTCGGGGGACTAACCACAGATACGCAGTATTTT.

The chain has TRBV4-3 and TRBJ1-4; no clear D. This CDR3 is built from 15 residues. The germline V gene encodes CDR1 LGHNA and CDR2 YSLEER. Trimming pared 5 bases from V and 7 bases from J, leaving 17 bases between. The CDR3 region is CASSSGVLMGEKLFF. In nucleotides, the CDR3 is TGCGCCAGCAGCTCCGGGGTTCTGATGGGTGAAAAACTGTTTTTT.

This clonotype was recorded a few times. The chain recombines TRBV28 with TRBJ2-5; 8 bases line up with TRBD1. This CDR3 comprises 15 residues. V gave up 6 bases and J gave up 3 bases; unmatched junction bases: 9. Germline assignment: CDR1 MDHEN and CDR2 SYDVKM. The CDR3 loop reads CASRPAPGQEETQYF. The CDR3 DNA follows: TGTGCCAGCAGACCAGCCCCGGGACAGGAAGAGACCCAGTACTTC.

This clonotype was observed a few times. This chain links TRBV19 with TRBJ2-3; 11 nucleotides align to TRBD2. Germline trimming cut 5 bases from V and 2 bases from J; bases unmatched to any gene: 6. Germline CDR1 is LNHDA and CDR2 is SQIVND (reference sequence). The CDR3 is 16 residues long. CDR3 bases: TGTGCCAGTAGTGCCGTTAGCGGGAGGGACACAGATACGCAGTATTTT. This translates into CASSAVSGRDTDTQYF.

This clonotype was counted a few times. CDR3 nucleotide sequence: TGTGCCAGCAGTTTATCGTCAGCCCCCTACAATGAGCAGTTCTTC. Amino acids: CASSLSSAPYNEQFF. The gene calls are TRBV27 and TRBJ2-1; D is uncertain. CDR3 length: 15 residues. Deletions cut 0 bases from V and 2 bases from J, with 8 bases between. Germline V lookup: CDR1 MNHEY, CDR2 SMNVEV (reference sequence).

V gene TRBV18 combines with J gene TRBJ2-7, with D tentatively TRBD2 (5 bases). V shed 5 bases and J shed 5 bases, with 10 bases lying between them. In germline, CDR1 is KGHSH, CDR2 LQKENI. The length of the CDR3 is 12 residues. CDR3 sequence reads: CASSARVDEQYF. The CDR3 DNA is TGTGCCAGCTCAGCGAGGGTAGACGAGCAGTACTTC.

The rearrangement uses TRBV20-1 and TRBJ2-1; 11 bases align to TRBD2. The length of the CDR3 is 18 residues. CDR1 is DFQATT and CDR2 is SNEGSKA in the germline V gene (reference sequence). Losses at the gene ends were 0 bases for V and 0 bases for J; bases not matched to a gene: 7. For the CDR3, the DNA is TGCAGTGCTAGAGATGAACTAGCGGGGGCTGACTCCTACAATGAGCAGTTCTTC. This sequence encodes CSARDELAGADSYNEQFF.

The chain combines TRBV30 with TRBJ1-1; no reliable D call. V lost 2 bases, J lost 4 bases, and 8 bases lay in between. This CDR3 has 12 residues. CDR1 and CDR2 from the germline V gene are GTSNPN and SVGIG (reference sequence). CDR3 coding DNA: TGTGCCTGGAGTCTCATCGGCACTGAAGCTTTCTTT. Protein product: CAWSLIGTEAFF.

This clonotype was seen a few times. This chain joins TRBV28 and TRBJ2-1; 7 bases fit TRBD2. The CDR3 is made up of 18 amino acids. The V gene end was trimmed by 4 bases and the J gene end by 2 bases; junction bases not matched to a gene: 14. Germline V CDR1 and CDR2: MDHEN, SYDVKM. In DNA form, the CDR3 reads TGTGCCAGCAGTTCACAGGCCTATGGGGGAGGGCCCTACAATGAGCAGTTCTTC. Translation gives CASSSQAYGGGPYNEQFF.